This entry lists 26 T cell receptor beta chains sequenced from one sample in a study of cytomegalovirus exposure and HLA in healthy donors. This PCR relied on a set of 60 Vbeta primers and 13 Jbeta primers. Repertoires were generated with immunoSEQ multiplex PCR, while TCRdb's copy carries only in-frame clones and drops some. The repertoire holds some 150,000 clones, with about 71% as singletons. The sequenced material came from PBMCs. The receptors originated from a woman in her 30s in good health and CMV-seronegative.

The chain joins TRBV6-5 to TRBJ2-7; TRBD2 agrees at 10 bases. This CDR3 contains 16 residues. Trimming took 2 bases from V and 0 from J; bases not matched to a gene: 4. The V gene's germline CDR1 is MNHEY and CDR2 SVGAGI. The CDR3 spells CASSYHLAGDSYEQYF. The CDR3 DNA sequence: TGTGCCAGCAGTTACCATCTAGCGGGGGACTCCTACGAGCAGTACTTC.

The gene calls are TRBV5-1 and TRBJ2-3, with TRBD1 matching over 7 bases. Germline CDR1 and CDR2: SGHRS and YFSETQ. This CDR3 region has 14 residues. The V segment lost 4 bases and the J segment 5 bases; nucleotides outside the gene matches: 7. For the CDR3, the DNA is TGCGCCAGCAGCCCAGACAGGGTCAGAGATACGCAGTATTTT. This encodes CASSPDRVRDTQYF.

There are a few counts of this clone. The V and J genes are TRBV27 and TRBJ1-1; possible D gene TRBD1, 5 bases. CDR1 MNHEY and CDR2 SMNVEV come from the germline V gene (reference sequence). CDR3 size: 12 residues. V was shortened by 8 bases and J by 4 bases, with 11 bases between the two germline ends. In DNA, the CDR3 is TGTGCCAGCCGTCGTGGGGCCACTGAAGCTTTCTTT. Amino acid sequence: CASRRGATEAFF.

The chain combines TRBV9 with TRBJ2-2; 12 bases are a match to TRBD2. The V gene's germline CDR1 is SGDLS and CDR2 YYNGEE. The CDR3 extends over 16 amino acids. V gave up 3 bases and J gave up 10 bases; unmatched junction bases: 10. This chain's CDR3 is CASSEKTSGRSAELFF. In DNA, the CDR3 is TGTGCCAGCAGCGAAAAGACTAGCGGGAGATCGGCGGAGCTGTTTTTT.

The chain combines TRBV5-1 with TRBJ2-3, with D possibly matching TRBD2 (5 bases). The CDR3 sequence is 17 residues long. The V gene lost 0 bases and the J gene lost 2 bases, with 16 bases spanning the gap. In germline, CDR1 is SGHRS, CDR2 YFSETQ. CDR3 protein: CASSLAAGGRNTDTQYF. DNA of the CDR3: TGCGCCAGCAGCTTGGCCGCTGGAGGCAGAAACACAGATACGCAGTATTTT. The whole variable domain, filled in from reference TRBV5-1 and TRBJ2-3, reads KAGVTQTPRYLIKTRGQQVTLSCSPISGHRSVSWYQQTPGQGLQFLFEYFSETQRNKGNFPGRFSGRQFSNSRSEMNVSTLELGDSALYLCASSLAAGGRNTDTQYFGPGTRLTVL.

In this sample, this clone turned up a few times. The chain recombines TRBV4-3 with TRBJ2-7; TRBD2 is a possible D gene (5 bases). CDR1 and CDR2 (germline): LGHNA, YSLEER. The CDR3 has 15 amino acids. V shed 1 base and J shed 4 bases, with 14 bases lying between them. The chain's CDR3 is CASSQGHGESYEQYF. As DNA, the CDR3 is TGCGCCAGCAGCCAAGGTCACGGGGAATCGTACGAGCAGTACTTC.

This chain connects TRBV28 to TRBJ2-5; 9 nucleotides line up with TRBD2. In germline, CDR1 is MDHEN, CDR2 SYDVKM. The CDR3 contains 18 residues. V gave up 5 bases and J gave up 5 bases; unmatched junction bases: 18. CDR3 nucleotides: TGTGCCAGCAGTCCTTGGGGTGTTAGCGGGAGAGGCAGGGAGACCCAGTACTTC. Amino acid sequence: CASSPWGVSGRGRETQYF.

The chain employs TRBV5-1 and TRBJ2-5; TRBD2 agrees at 9 bases. J gave up 0 bases and V 0 bases, and 3 bases lay outside the gene matches. CDR1 SGHRS and CDR2 YFSETQ come from the germline V gene. The CDR3 totals 16 residues. The CDR3 coding sequence is TGCGCCAGCAGCTTGGGAGCGGGGGGCCACCAAGAGACCCAGTACTTC. Its protein product is CASSLGAGGHQETQYF. Full variable domain (remainder filled in from reference TRBV5-1 and TRBJ2-5): KAGVTQTPRYLIKTRGQQVTLSCSPISGHRSVSWYQQTPGQGLQFLFEYFSETQRNKGNFPGRFSGRQFSNSRSEMNVSTLELGDSALYLCASSLGAGGHQETQYFGPGTRLLVL.

V gene TRBV14 combines with J gene TRBJ2-1, with 8 positions matching TRBD2. With V trimmed by 4 bases and J by 4 bases, 6 bases remained unmatched. Germline V gene lookup returns CDR1 SGHDN and CDR2 FVKESK. The CDR3 covers 15 residues. CDR3 DNA: TGTGCCAGCAGCCCGTGGGCGGGGGGTTACAATGAGCAGTTCTTC. This codes for CASSPWAGGYNEQFF.

The chain joins TRBV29-1 to TRBJ1-1; no clear D gene. Between the trimmed V and J ends, which lost 5 bases and 4 bases, there was a span of 8 bases. Germline CDR1 and CDR2: SQVTM and ANQGSEA. This CDR3 region has 11 residues. The CDR3 is CSVRPGTEAFF. CDR3 bases: TGCAGCGTTAGGCCAGGCACTGAAGCTTTCTTT.

The V and J genes are TRBV4-3 and TRBJ2-2, with D possibly being TRBD2 (5 bases). There are 16 residues in the CDR3. V was cut by 2 bases and J by 6 bases, with 16 bases left in between. The germline V gene encodes CDR1 LGHNA and CDR2 YSLEER. For the CDR3, the DNA is TGCGCCAGCAGCCAAATCGGGAAAGTCGTCGCCGGGGAGCTGTTTTTT. It yields the protein CASSQIGKVVAGELFF.

The rearrangement uses TRBV4-1 and TRBJ2-3, with D perhaps TRBD1 (6 bases). The V and J ends lost 4 bases and 2 bases respectively, with 19 bases between them. This CDR3 is built from 17 residues. The germline V gene encodes CDR1 MGHRA and CDR2 YSYEKL. In nucleotides, the CDR3 is TGCGCCAGCAGCCCCCGCGCTAGCAGGGGCACCACAGATACGCAGTATTTT. Amino acids: CASSPRASRGTTDTQYF.

This chain links TRBV4-3 with TRBJ2-5, with D possibly matching TRBD2 (6 bases). The V and J ends lost 2 bases and 1 base respectively, with 20 bases between them. Germline CDR1 reads LGHNA; CDR2 reads YSLEER. This CDR3 is built from 18 residues. CDR3 protein: CASSQMARGWASQETQYF. The CDR3 nucleotides are TGCGCCAGCAGCCAAATGGCCCGGGGGTGGGCCTCCCAAGAGACCCAGTACTTC.

There are a few counts of this clone. The chain couples TRBV4-3 to TRBJ2-7; 11 bases line up with TRBD2. Germline-derived CDR1 and CDR2 are LGHNA and YSLEER. V lost 0 bases, J lost 4 bases, and 5 bases stayed unmatched. This CDR3 contains 16 residues. The CDR3 DNA reads as TGCGCCAGCAGCCAAGATCTAGCGGGAGGCAGGTACGAGCAGTACTTC. This sequence encodes CASSQDLAGGRYEQYF.

V and J are TRBV5-1 and TRBJ2-1; the match to TRBD2 covers 14 bases. Germline-derived CDR1 and CDR2 are SGHRS and YFSETQ. The CDR3 has 19 amino acids. After removal of 0 bases from V and 9 bases from J, the junction contained 14 bases not matched to a gene. The CDR3 region is CASSLEGLAGVNVFGEQFF. CDR3 sequence (DNA): TGCGCCAGCAGCTTGGAGGGACTAGCGGGAGTGAATGTCTTTGGTGAGCAGTTCTTC.

The chain recombines TRBV18 with TRBJ2-7; 7 bases align to TRBD1. V lost 8 bases, J lost 2 bases, and 12 bases stayed unmatched. From germline, CDR1 is KGHSH and CDR2 LQKENI. The CDR3 length is 15 residues. In DNA form, the CDR3 reads TGTGCCAGCCTACAACAGACAGGGATGACCTACGAGCAGTACTTC. It codes for CASLQQTGMTYEQYF.

The gene calls are TRBV2 and TRBJ1-5; D is unresolved. The CDR3 runs to 13 residues. V was pared by 4 bases and J by 5 bases, with 9 bases between. Germline CDR1 reads SNHLY; CDR2 reads FYNNEI. CDR3 nucleotides: TGTGCCAGCAGTGTAAGCCCCTATCAGCCCCAGCATTTT. Translating it yields CASSVSPYQPQHF. Looking up the rest from reference TRBV2 and TRBJ1-5 gives the full variable domain: EPEVTQTPSHQVTQMGQEVILRCVPISNHLYFYWYRQILGQKVEFLVSFYNNEISEKSEIFDDQFSVERPDGSNFTLKIRSTKLEDSAMYFCASSVSPYQPQHFGDGTRLSIL.

The gene calls are TRBV7-9 and TRBJ2-5; TRBD1 is a possible D gene (5 bases). Germline CDR1 SEHNR, CDR2 FQNEAQ (reference sequence). The CDR3 runs to 14 residues. The V and J ends lost 5 bases and 2 bases respectively, with 12 bases between them. The CDR3 region has the DNA TGTGCCAGCAGCCCACAGGCTAATCAAGAGACCCAGTACTTC. Translation: CASSPQANQETQYF.

V is TRBV25-1 and J is TRBJ2-3; 8 bases line up with TRBD2. The ends lost 6 bases at V and 1 base at J; junction bases unmatched: 0. The germline gives CDR1 MGHDK, CDR2 SYGVNS. The CDR3 covers 13 residues. In DNA form, the CDR3 reads TGTGCCAGCAGACTAGCGGGCACAGATACGCAGTATTTT. This codes for CASRLAGTDTQYF.

The chain recombines TRBV11-3 with TRBJ2-1; the D gene is possibly TRBD2 (7 bases). Trimming took off 4 bases at V and 8 bases at J, with 15 bases between the two ends. The V gene's germline CDR1 is SGHNT and CDR2 YENEEA. The CDR3 has 14 amino acids. The chain's CDR3 is CASSSGGPGDEQFF. Written as DNA, the CDR3 is TGTGCCAGCAGCTCCGGGGGGCCGGGCGATGAGCAGTTCTTC.

This clone was recorded a few times. The genes are TRBV12-5 and TRBJ1-1; 9 bases are a match to TRBD1. Trimming took 6 bases from V and 0 from J; bases not matched to a gene: 5. The CDR3 consists of 15 residues. Germline CDR1 and CDR2: LGHNT and FRNRAP. CDR3 coding DNA: TGTGCTAGTGGCTACACAGGGGGCATGAACACTGAAGCTTTCTTT. Its translation is CASGYTGGMNTEAFF.

The V gene is TRBV2, the J gene TRBJ2-5, with D perhaps matching TRBD1 (5 bases). The CDR3 is made up of 16 amino acids. V was shortened by 11 bases and J by 4 bases, with 26 bases between the two germline ends. Looked up from germline, CDR1 is SNHLY and CDR2 is FYNNEI. CDR3 in amino acids: CAGTARVGAGVETQYF. CDR3 DNA: TGTGCCGGAACCGCACGGGTTGGGGCTGGGGTAGAGACCCAGTACTTC.

The chain employs TRBV9 and TRBJ1-5, with a possible D match to TRBD1 (5 bases). The CDR3 spans 16 residues. Germline V gives CDR1 SGDLS, CDR2 YYNGEE. Trimming stripped 4 bases from V and 5 bases from J, with 19 bases between. Here the CDR3 DNA reads TGTGCCAGCAGCTTACATACCGGGACTCCCGATCAGCCCCAGCATTTT. Protein: CASSLHTGTPDQPQHF.

The CDR3 here is CASLGTSSYNEQFF. The CDR3 DNA sequence: TGTGCCAGTTTGGGGACTAGCTCCTACAATGAGCAGTTCTTC. The chain has TRBV28 and TRBJ2-1; 8 nucleotides align to TRBD2. V lost 9 bases to trimming and J lost 0 bases; unmatched junction nucleotides: 4. Germline V CDR1 and CDR2: MDHEN, SYDVKM. This CDR3 is 14 amino acids long.

This chain uses TRBV5-6 with TRBJ2-5, with 8 positions matching TRBD2. Germline-derived CDR1 and CDR2 are SGHDT and YYEEEE. This CDR3 is 14 amino acids long. The J segment lost 9 bases and the V segment lost 6 bases, leaving 13 bases of the junction unmatched. The CDR3 bases are TGTGCCAGCACCTCTAAGGCTAGCGGGCGTCCCCAGTACTTC. Protein: CASTSKASGRPQYF.

The chain combines TRBV18 with TRBJ1-2, with D maybe TRBD1 (5 bases). V was cut by 1 base and J by 8 bases, with 11 bases left in between. CDR1 is KGHSH and CDR2 is LQKENI in the germline V gene. The CDR3 consists of 13 residues. CDR3 loop: CASSPLEGAGYTF. In DNA, the CDR3 is TGTGCCAGCTCACCACTTGAAGGGGCCGGCTACACCTTC.